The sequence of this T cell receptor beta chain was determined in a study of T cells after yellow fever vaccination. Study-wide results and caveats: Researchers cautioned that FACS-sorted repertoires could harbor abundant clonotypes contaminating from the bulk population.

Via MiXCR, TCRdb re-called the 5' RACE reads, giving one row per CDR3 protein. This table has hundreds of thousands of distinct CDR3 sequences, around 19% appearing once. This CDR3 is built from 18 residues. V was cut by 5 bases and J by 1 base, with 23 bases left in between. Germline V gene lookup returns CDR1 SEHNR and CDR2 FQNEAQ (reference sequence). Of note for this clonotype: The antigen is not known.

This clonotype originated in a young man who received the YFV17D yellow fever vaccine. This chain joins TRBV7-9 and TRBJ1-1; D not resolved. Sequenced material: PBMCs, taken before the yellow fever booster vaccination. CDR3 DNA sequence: TGTGCCAGCAGCACCTCAAGAATCGAGGGATCTCGGAACACTGAAGCTTTCTTT. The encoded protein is CASSTSRIEGSRNTEAFF.